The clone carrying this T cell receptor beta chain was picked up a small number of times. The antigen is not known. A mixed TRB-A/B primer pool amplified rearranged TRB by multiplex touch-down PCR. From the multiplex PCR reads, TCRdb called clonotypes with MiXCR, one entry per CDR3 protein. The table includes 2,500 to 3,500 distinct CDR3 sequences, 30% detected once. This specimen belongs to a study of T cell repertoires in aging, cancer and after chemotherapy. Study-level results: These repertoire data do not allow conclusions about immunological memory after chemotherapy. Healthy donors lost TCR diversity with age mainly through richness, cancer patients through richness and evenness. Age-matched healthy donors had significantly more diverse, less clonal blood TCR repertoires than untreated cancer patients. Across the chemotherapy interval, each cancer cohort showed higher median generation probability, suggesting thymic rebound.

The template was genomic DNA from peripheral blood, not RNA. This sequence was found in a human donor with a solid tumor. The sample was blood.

CDR3 in DNA: TGCAGTGCCATCCCGGGTAGACGAGCAGGTGTGGAGCAGTTCTTC. Translating gives CSAIPGRRAGVEQFF. The chain combines TRBV20-1 with TRBJ2-1; D unclear. V was pared by 6 bases and J by 10 bases, with 25 bases between. The CDR3 runs 15 residues. Germline V gene lookup returns CDR1 DFQATT and CDR2 SNEGSKA (reference sequence).